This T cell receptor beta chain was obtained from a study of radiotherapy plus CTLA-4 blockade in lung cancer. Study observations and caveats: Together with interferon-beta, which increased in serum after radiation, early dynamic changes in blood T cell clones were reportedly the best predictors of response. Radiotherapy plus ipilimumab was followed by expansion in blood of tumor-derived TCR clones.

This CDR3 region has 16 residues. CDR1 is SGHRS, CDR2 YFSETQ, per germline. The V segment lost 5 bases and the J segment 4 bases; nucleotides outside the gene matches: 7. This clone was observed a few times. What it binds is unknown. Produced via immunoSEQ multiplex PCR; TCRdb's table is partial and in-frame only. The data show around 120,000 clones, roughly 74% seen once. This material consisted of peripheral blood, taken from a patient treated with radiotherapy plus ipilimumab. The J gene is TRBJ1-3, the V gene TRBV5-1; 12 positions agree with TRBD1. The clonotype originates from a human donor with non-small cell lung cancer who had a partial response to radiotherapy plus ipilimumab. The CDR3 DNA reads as TGCGCCAGCAGTCCGGGACAGGGGGCGAGAGGAAACACCATATATTTT. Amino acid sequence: CASSPGQGARGNTIYF.